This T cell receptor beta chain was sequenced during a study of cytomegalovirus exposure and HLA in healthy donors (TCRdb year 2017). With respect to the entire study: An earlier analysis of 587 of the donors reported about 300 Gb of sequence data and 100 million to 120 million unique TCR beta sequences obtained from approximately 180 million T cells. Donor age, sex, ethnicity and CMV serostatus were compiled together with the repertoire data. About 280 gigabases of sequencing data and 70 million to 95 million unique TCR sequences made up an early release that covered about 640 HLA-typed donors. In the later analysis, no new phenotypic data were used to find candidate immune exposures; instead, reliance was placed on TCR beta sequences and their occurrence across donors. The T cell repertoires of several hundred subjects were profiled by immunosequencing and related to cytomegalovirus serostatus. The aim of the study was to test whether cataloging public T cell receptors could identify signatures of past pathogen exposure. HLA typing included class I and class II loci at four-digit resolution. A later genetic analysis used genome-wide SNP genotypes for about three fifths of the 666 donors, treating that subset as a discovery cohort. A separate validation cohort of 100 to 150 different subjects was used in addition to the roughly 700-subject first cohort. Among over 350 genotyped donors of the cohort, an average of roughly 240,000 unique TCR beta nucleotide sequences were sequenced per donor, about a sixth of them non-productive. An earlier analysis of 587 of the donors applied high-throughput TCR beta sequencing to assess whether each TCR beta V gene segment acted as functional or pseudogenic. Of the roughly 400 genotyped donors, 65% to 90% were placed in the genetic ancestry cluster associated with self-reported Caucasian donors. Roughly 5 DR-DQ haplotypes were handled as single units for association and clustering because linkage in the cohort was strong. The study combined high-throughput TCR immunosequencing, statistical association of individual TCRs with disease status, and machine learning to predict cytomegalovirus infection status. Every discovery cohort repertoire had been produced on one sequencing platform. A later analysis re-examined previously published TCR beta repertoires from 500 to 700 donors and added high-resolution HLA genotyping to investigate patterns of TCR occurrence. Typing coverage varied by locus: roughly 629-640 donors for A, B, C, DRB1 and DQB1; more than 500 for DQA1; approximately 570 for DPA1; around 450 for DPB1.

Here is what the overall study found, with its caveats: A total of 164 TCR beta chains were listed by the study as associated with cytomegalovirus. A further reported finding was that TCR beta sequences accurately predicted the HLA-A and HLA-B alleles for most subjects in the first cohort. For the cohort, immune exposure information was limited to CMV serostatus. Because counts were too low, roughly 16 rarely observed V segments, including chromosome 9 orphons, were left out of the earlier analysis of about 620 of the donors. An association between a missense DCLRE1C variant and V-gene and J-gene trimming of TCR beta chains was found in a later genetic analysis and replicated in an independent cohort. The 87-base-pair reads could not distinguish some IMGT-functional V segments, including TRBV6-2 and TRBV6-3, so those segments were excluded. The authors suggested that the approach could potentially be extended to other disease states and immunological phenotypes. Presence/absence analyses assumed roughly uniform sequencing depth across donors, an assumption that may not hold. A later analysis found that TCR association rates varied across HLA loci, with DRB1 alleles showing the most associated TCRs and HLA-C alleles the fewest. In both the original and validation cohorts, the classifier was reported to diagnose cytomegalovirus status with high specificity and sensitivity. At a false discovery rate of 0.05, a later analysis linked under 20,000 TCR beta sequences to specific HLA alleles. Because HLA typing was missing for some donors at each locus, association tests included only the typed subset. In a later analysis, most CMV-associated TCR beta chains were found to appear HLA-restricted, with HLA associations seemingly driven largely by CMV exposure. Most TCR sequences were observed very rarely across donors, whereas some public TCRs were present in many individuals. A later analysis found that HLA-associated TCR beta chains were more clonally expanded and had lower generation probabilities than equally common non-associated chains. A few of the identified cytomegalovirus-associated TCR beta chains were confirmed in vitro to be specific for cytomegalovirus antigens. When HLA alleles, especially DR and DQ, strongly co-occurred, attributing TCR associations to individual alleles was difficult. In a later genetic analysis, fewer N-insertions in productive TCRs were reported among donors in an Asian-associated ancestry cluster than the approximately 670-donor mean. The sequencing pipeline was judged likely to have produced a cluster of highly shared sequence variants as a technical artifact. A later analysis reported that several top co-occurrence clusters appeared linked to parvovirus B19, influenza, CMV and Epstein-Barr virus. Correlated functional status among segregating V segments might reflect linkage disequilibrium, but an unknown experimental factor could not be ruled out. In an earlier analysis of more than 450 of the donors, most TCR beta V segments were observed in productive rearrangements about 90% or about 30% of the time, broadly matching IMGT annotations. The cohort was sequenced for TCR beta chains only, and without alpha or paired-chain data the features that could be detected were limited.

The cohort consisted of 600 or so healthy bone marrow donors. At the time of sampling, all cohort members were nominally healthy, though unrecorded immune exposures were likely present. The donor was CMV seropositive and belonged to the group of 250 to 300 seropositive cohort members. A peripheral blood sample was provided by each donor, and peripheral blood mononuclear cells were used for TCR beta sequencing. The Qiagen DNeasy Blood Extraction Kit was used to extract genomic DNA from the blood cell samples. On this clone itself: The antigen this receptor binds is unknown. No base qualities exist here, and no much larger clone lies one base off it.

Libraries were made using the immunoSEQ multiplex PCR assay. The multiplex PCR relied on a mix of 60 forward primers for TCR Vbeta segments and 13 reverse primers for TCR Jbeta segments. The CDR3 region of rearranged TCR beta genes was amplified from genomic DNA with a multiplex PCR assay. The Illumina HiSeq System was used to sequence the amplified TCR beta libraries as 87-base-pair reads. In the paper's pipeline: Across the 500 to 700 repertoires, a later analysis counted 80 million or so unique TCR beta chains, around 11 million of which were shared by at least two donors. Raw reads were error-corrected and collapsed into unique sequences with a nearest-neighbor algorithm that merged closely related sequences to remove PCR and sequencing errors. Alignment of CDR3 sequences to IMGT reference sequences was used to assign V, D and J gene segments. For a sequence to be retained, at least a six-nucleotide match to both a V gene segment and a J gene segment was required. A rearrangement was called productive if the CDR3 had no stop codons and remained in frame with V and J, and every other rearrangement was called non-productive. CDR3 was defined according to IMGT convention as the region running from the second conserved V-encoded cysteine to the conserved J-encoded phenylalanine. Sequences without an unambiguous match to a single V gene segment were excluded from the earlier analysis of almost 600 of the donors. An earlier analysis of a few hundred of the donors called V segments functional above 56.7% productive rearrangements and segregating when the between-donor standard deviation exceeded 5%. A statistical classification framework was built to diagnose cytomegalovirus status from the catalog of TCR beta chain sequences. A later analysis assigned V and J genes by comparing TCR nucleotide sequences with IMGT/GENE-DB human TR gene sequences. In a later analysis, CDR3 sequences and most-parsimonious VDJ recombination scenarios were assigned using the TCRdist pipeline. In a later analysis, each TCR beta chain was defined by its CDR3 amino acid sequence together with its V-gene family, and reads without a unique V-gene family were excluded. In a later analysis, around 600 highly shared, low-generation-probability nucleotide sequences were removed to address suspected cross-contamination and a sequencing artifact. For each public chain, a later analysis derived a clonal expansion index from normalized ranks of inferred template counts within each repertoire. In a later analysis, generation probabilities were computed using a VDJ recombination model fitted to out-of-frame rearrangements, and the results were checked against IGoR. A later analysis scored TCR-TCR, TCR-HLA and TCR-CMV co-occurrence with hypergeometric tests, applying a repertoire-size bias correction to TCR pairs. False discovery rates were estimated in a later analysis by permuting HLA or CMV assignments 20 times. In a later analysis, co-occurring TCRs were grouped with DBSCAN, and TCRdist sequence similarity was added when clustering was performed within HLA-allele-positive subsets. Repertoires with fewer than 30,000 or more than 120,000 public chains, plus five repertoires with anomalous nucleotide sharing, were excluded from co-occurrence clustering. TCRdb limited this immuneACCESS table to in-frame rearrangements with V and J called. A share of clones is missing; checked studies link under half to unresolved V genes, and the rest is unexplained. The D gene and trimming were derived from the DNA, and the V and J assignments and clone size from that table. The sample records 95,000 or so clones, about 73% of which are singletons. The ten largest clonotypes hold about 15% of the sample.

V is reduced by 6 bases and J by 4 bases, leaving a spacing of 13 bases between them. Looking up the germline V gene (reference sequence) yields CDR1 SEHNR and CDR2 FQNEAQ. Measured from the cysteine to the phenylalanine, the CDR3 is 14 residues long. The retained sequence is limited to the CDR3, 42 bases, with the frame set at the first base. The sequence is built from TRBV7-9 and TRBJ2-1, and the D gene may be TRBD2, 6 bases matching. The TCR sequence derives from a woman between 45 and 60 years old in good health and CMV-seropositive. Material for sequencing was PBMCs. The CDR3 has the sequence CASRTGLRYNEQFF. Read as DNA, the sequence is TGTGCCAGCAGAACGGGACTCCGATACAATGAGCAGTTCTTC. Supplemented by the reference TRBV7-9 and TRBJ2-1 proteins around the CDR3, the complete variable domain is DTGVSQNPRHKITKRGQNVTFRCDPISEHNRLYWYRQTLGQGPEFLTYFQNEAQLEKSRLLSDRFSAERPKGSFSTLEIQRTEQGDSAMYLCASRTGLRYNEQFFGPGTRLTVL.